These T cell receptor beta chains were read from a single sample in a study of shared clonotypes between healthy human individuals. Only in-frame clones appear in the TCRdb table, and some are missing; sequencing was by immunoSEQ multiplex PCR. The sample holds 190,000 or so clones, approximately 62% seen once. Sequencing input: memory CD4+ T cells sorted from blood. The receptors stem from a man under 40 in good health. The CDR3 runs from the conserved cysteine through the conserved F or W. Fields, in order: clone size, J gene, V gene, D gene, CDR3 DNA, CDR3 protein. The D gene is left open where the match is weak. Size values are once, few and many counts, or a class for expanded clones, and some rows have none.

-	TRBJ2-7	TRBV19	-	TGTGCCAGTAGTATAGCGGCCTCCGGGACTCACACCTACGAGCAGTACTTC	CASSIAASGTHTYEQYF
-	TRBJ2-7	TRBV5-6	-	TGTGCCAGCAGCATGTGGGGGTACGAGCAGTACTTC	CASSMWGYEQYF
-	TRBJ2-7	TRBV27	TRBD2	TGTGCCAGCAGACGAAGCGGGAGGAGTTACGAGCAGTACTTC	CASRRSGRSYEQYF
-	TRBJ2-7	TRBV15	-	TGTGCCACCAGCAGCAGGGAGGTGGGAGAATGGTTCGGGGAGCAGTACTTC	CATSSREVGEWFGEQYF
-	TRBJ2-7	TRBV9	TRBD1	TGTGCCAGCAGCCCTTCCCCCGACAGGGGAACCTACGAGCAGTACTTC	CASSPSPDRGTYEQYF
many	TRBJ1-4	TRBV7-2	-	TGTGCCAGCAGCTTACTGAGGGGCAAAGGAAAACTGTTTTTT	CASSLLRGKGKLFF
-	TRBJ2-7	TRBV5-4	-	TGTGCCAGCAGCCCAACGACAGGTTCTCTCGAGCAGTACTTC	CASSPTTGSLEQYF
-	TRBJ2-5	TRBV5-4	-	TGTGCCAGCAGTCGCCCTAGCTCCTTTCAAGAGACCCAGTACTTC	CASSRPSSFQETQYF
-	TRBJ2-3	TRBV6-5	-	TGTGCCAGCAGTTACTCCAGGACAACAGTGAGAGATACGCAGTATTTT	CASSYSRTTVRDTQYF
-	TRBJ2-3	TRBV21-1	-	TGTGCCAGCAGCAAATTGAAGGGAGGAGATACGCAGTATTTT	CASSKLKGGDTQYF
once	TRBJ2-5	TRBV7-2	TRBD2	TGTGCCAGCAGCTTACGCTCTAGCGGGAGTGTGGAGACCCAGTACTTC	CASSLRSSGSVETQYF
-	TRBJ2-3	TRBV27	-	TGTGCCAGCAGAACCAGGGCGAATACGCAGTATTTT	CASRTRANTQYF
-	TRBJ2-7	TRBV6-5	TRBD2	TGTGCCAGCAAGCGGGGGGTATTGTACGAGCAGTACTTC	CASKRGVLYEQYF
-	TRBJ1-5	TRBV28	-	TGTGCCAGCAGTCCGACAGAGCTCTATAATCAGCCCCAGCATTTT	CASSPTELYNQPQHF
-	TRBJ2-1	TRBV7-8	TRBD1	TGTGCCAGCAGCTTACGTCATCAGGGGGACAATGAGCAGTTCTTC	CASSLRHQGDNEQFF